What follows are 14 T cell receptor beta chains derived from one specimen sequenced in a study of T cell responses to AZD1222 COVID-19 vaccine (dated by TCRdb to about 2021). Sample time point, as interpreted from the label and publication: baseline before first vaccination. Library preparation employed the immunoSEQ multiplex PCR assay. TCRdb limited this immuneACCESS table to in-frame rearrangements with V and J called. A share of clones is missing; checked studies link under half to unresolved V genes, and the rest is unexplained. The sample data list tens of thousands of clones, and around nine tenths of these were observed just once. The ten top clones hold nearly 25% of the sample. Source: peripheral blood, taken on day 0 of AZD1222 vaccination. These receptor sequences come from an adult in good health.

This chain's CDR3 is CASSMDWASHNEQFF. In DNA, the CDR3 is TGTGCCAGCAGCATGGACTGGGCGTCGCACAATGAGCAGTTCTTC. The rearrangement joins TRBV5-4 to TRBJ2-1; D perhaps matches TRBD2 (5 bases). Trimming cost V 4 bases and J 5 bases, with 16 bases left between them. Germline V CDR1 and CDR2: SGHNT, YYREEE (reference sequence). There are 15 residues in the CDR3. The full variable domain, completed using reference TRBV5-4 and TRBJ2-1, is ETGVTQSPTHLIKTRGQQVTLRCSSQSGHNTVSWYQQALGQGPQFIFQYYREEENGRGNFPPRFSGLQFPNYSSELNVNALELDDSALYLCASSMDWASHNEQFFGPGTRLTVL.

V is TRBV18 and J is TRBJ1-2; the match to TRBD1 covers 9 bases. The CDR3 loop spans 13 amino acids. V was pared by 3 bases and J by 7 bases, with 3 bases of the junction left unmatched. Germline CDR1 and CDR2: KGHSH and LQKENI. Here the CDR3 reads CASSPADRGGYTF. The CDR3 nucleotides read TGTGCCAGCTCACCGGCGGACAGGGGTGGCTACACCTTC.

The chain uses TRBV12-3 or TRBV12-4 and TRBJ2-3; D gene ambiguous. The CDR3 is 11 amino acids. Deletions cut 10 bases from V and 0 bases from J, with 5 bases between. The chain's CDR3 is CATTSTDTQYF. CDR3 DNA: TGTGCCACCACGAGCACAGATACGCAGTATTTT.

The chain has TRBV19 and TRBJ1-1; TRBD1 might be the D (5 bases). The CDR3 is 14 residues long. V dropped 6 bases and J dropped 1 base, with 12 bases sitting between them. Per the germline V gene, CDR1 is LNHDA and CDR2 is SQIVND (reference sequence). This CDR3 is CASRKLGGNTEAFF. The CDR3 DNA sequence: TGTGCCAGTAGAAAACTTGGGGGGAACACTGAAGCTTTCTTT.

This clone was counted a few times. The V and J genes are TRBV18 and TRBJ1-1; possibly TRBD1 for D (5 bases). V lost 0 bases to trimming and J lost 1 base, with 6 bases between them. The CDR3 is made up of 14 amino acids. Germline CDR1 and CDR2: KGHSH and LQKENI. The CDR3 sequence: CASSPPDRNTEAFF. The DNA of the CDR3 is TGTGCCAGCTCACCACCCGACAGGAACACTGAAGCTTTCTTT.

This clone was found a few times. The chain recombines TRBV7-9 with TRBJ1-1; D gene uncertain. The CDR3 sequence is 13 residues long. V dropped 1 base and J dropped 0 bases, with 3 bases sitting between them. In germline, CDR1 is SEHNR, CDR2 FQNEAQ (reference sequence). CDR3 DNA sequence: TGTGCCAGCAGCTTAGAAGTGAACACTGAAGCTTTCTTT. It specifies CASSLEVNTEAFF.

The chain is built from TRBV28 and TRBJ1-6, with D unclear. The germline CDR1 and CDR2 sequences are MDHEN and SYDVKM. V lost 2 bases to trimming and J lost 11 bases, with 13 bases between them. The CDR3 is 14 residues long. CDR3 sequence (DNA): TGTGCCAGCAGTTTACACCAGGAGGCCGCACCCCTCCACTTT. It yields the protein CASSLHQEAAPLHF.

The CDR3 DNA follows: TGCAGCGTCGTCCTAGCGGGGGGGCCCACAGATACGCAGTATTTT. Translating gives CSVVLAGGPTDTQYF. The chain has TRBV29-1 and TRBJ2-3; 12 positions match TRBD2. With V trimmed by 6 bases and J by 2 bases, 6 bases remained unmatched. The germline CDR1 and CDR2 sequences are SQVTM and ANQGSEA. This CDR3 is 15 amino acids long.

The chain carries TRBV12-5 and TRBJ2-7, with D perhaps being TRBD1 or TRBD2 (6 bases each). Germline loops: CDR1 LGHNT, CDR2 FRNRAP. V was trimmed by 6 bases and J by 1 base, leaving 10 bases between them. This CDR3 comprises 13 residues. CDR3 bases: TGTGCTAGTGGAACAGGGAGGTCCTACGAGCAGTACTTC. It is translated as CASGTGRSYEQYF.

This sequence joins TRBV6-5 and TRBJ1-1; D is ambiguous. Trimming took off 6 bases at V and 7 bases at J, with 15 bases between the two ends. Germline V gene lookup returns CDR1 MNHEY and CDR2 SVGAGI. The CDR3 covers 13 residues. CDR3 bases: TGTGCCAGCAGCAGAGAGGGAGGGATTGAAGCTTTCTTT. Residues: CASSREGGIEAFF.

V usage is TRBV3-1 (or the pseudogene TRBV3-2) and J usage is TRBJ2-7, with D unresolved. The CDR3 has 13 amino acids. The germline CDR1 and CDR2 sequences are LGHDT and YNNKEL (reference sequence). The V end lost 0 bases, the J end lost 2 bases, and 5 bases lay between the germline ends. The chain's CDR3 is CASSQDPPYEQYF. The CDR3 nucleotides are TGTGCCAGCAGCCAAGACCCCCCCTACGAGCAGTACTTC.

V is TRBV7-8 and J is TRBJ2-2, with TRBD1 matching 7 bases. This CDR3 spans 15 amino acids. CDR1 is SGHVS and CDR2 is FQNEAQ in the germline V gene. The trim removed 1 base at V and 3 bases at J, leaving 2 bases unmatched. The CDR3 is CASSLEGGYTGELFF. The CDR3, as DNA: TGTGCCAGCAGCTTAGAAGGGGGCTACACCGGGGAGCTGTTTTTT.

Here the CDR3 DNA reads TGTGCCAGCACCAGGGGGGGGTACGCTGAAGCTTTCTTT. Translating it yields CASTRGGYAEAFF. This chain uses TRBV6-5 with TRBJ1-1; 7 positions agree with TRBD1. In germline, CDR1 is MNHEY, CDR2 SVGAGI. V lost 7 bases and J lost 6; bases outside the gene matches: 8. This CDR3 has 13 residues.

The sample holds one count of this clone. The V gene is TRBV7-2, the J gene TRBJ2-3; the D gene is possibly TRBD1 (6 bases). CDR1 and CDR2 from the germline V gene are SGHTA and FQGNSA. Trimming removed 3 bases from V and 0 bases from J, with 10 bases in between. CDR3 size: 15 residues. The CDR3 here is CASSFQGFSTDTQYF. CDR3 DNA sequence: TGTGCCAGCAGCTTCCAGGGGTTCAGCACAGATACGCAGTATTTT.